The next 9 T cell receptor beta chains were all read from a single sample in a study of T cell responses to AZD1222 COVID-19 vaccine. The protocol was immunoSEQ multiplex PCR, while the TCRdb copy is restricted to in-frame clones and leaves out a portion. The table includes 200,000 to 250,000 clones, approximately 94% detected once. The source material was peripheral blood, sampled 28 days after the second dose of the MenACWY control vaccine. These receptors were collected from an adult who received the MenACWY meningococcal vaccine as a control.

V gene TRBV19 combines with J gene TRBJ2-7; 10 bases fit TRBD2. With V trimmed by 3 bases and J by 3 bases, 8 bases remained unmatched. The CDR3 is 16 amino acids. Germline V gene lookup returns CDR1 LNHDA and CDR2 SQIVND (reference sequence). The CDR3 region has the DNA TGTGCCAGTAGTATGGCTAGCGGGAGACTGGGCTACGAGCAGTACTTC. This gives the protein CASSMASGRLGYEQYF. Supplemented by reference TRBV19 and TRBJ2-7, the full variable domain reads DGGITQSPKYLFRKEGQNVTLSCEQNLNHDAMYWYRQDPGQGLRLIYYSQIVNDFQKGDIAEGYSVSREKKESFPLTVTSAQKNPTAFYLCASSMASGRLGYEQYFGPGTRLTVT.

This sequence joins TRBV2 and TRBJ2-7; perhaps TRBD1 as D (6 bases). Germline V lookup: CDR1 SNHLY, CDR2 FYNNEI. The V end lost 6 bases, the J end lost 1 base, and 16 bases lay between the germline ends. The CDR3 has 15 residues. The CDR3 nucleotides are TGTGCCAGCAGAGAAACAGGGATCGGGTCCTACGAGCAGTACTTC. This codes for CASRETGIGSYEQYF.

This chain connects TRBV28 to TRBJ1-2, with 7 bases identical to TRBD1. Germline V gene sequence: CDR1 MDHEN, CDR2 SYDVKM. Trimming took 10 bases from V and 4 from J; bases not matched to a gene: 9. The CDR3 extends over 13 amino acids. For the CDR3, the DNA is TGTGCCACCCAAGGGACAGAGTCCTATGGCTACACCTTC. Translated, it gives CATQGTESYGYTF.

This chain joins TRBV7-2 and TRBJ1-5, with D hard to call. V lost 4 bases and J 2 bases, leaving 12 bases between the germline ends. The length of the CDR3 is 15 residues. Germline loops: CDR1 SGHTA, CDR2 FQGNSA. CDR3 protein: CASSSGNHGNQPQHF. CDR3 DNA sequence: TGTGCCAGCAGCTCGGGCAACCATGGCAATCAGCCCCAGCATTTT.

The chain has TRBV2 and TRBJ2-7; 8 nucleotides line up with TRBD2. This CDR3 spans 15 amino acids. Germline trimming cut 7 bases from V and 2 bases from J; bases unmatched to any gene: 10. Germline CDR1 is SNHLY and CDR2 is FYNNEI. The DNA of the CDR3 is TGTGCCAGCACCTCTTCCCCGGGACTAGCCTACGAGCAGTACTTC. This gives the protein CASTSSPGLAYEQYF. Supplemented by reference TRBV2 and TRBJ2-7, the full variable domain reads EPEVTQTPSHQVTQMGQEVILRCVPISNHLYFYWYRQILGQKVEFLVSFYNNEISEKSEIFDDQFSVERPDGSNFTLKIRSTKLEDSAMYFCASTSSPGLAYEQYFGPGTRLTVT.

The CDR3 sequence: CASSIAGGPSNIQYF. The CDR3, as DNA: TGTGCCAGTAGTATAGCCGGAGGGCCTTCAAACATTCAGTACTTC. The J gene is TRBJ2-4, the V gene TRBV19; D perhaps matches TRBD2 (6 bases). This CDR3 has 15 amino acids. The germline V gene encodes CDR1 LNHDA and CDR2 SQIVND (reference sequence). The germline V and J ends were trimmed by 1 base and 6 bases, with 13 bases remaining between them.

The chain uses TRBV7-2 and TRBJ2-4; 8 positions agree with TRBD2. The CDR3 runs 17 residues. Germline V gene data show CDR1 as SGHTA and CDR2 as FQGNSA. The V segment lost 0 bases and the J segment 0 bases; nucleotides outside the gene matches: 4. CDR3 sequence: CASSLASGTLAKNIQYF. CDR3 coding DNA: TGTGCCAGCAGCTTAGCTAGCGGGACGCTAGCCAAAAACATTCAGTACTTC. The entire variable domain, with the rest obtained from reference TRBV7-2 and TRBJ2-4, is as follows: GAGVSQSPSNKVTEKGKDVELRCDPISGHTALYWYRQSLGQGLEFLIYFQGNSAPDKSGLPSDRFSAERTGGSVSTLTIQRTQQEDSAVYLCASSLASGTLAKNIQYFGAGTRLSVL.

Only one count was recorded for this clone. The chain recombines TRBV5-1 with TRBJ2-1; 7 bases fit TRBD2. The trim removed 0 bases at V and 7 bases at J, leaving 7 bases unmatched. Germline-derived CDR1 and CDR2 are SGHRS and YFSETQ. The CDR3 loop spans 15 amino acids. CDR3 in amino acids: CASSLAGGSQNEQFF. The CDR3 DNA follows: TGCGCCAGCAGCTTGGCAGGCGGGAGCCAGAATGAGCAGTTCTTC. Complete variable domain (other parts from reference TRBV5-1 and TRBJ2-1): KAGVTQTPRYLIKTRGQQVTLSCSPISGHRSVSWYQQTPGQGLQFLFEYFSETQRNKGNFPGRFSGRQFSNSRSEMNVSTLELGDSALYLCASSLAGGSQNEQFFGPGTRLTVL.

This clone appeared once. The chain carries TRBV5-5 and TRBJ2-1; D uncertain. The V end was cut by 2 bases, the J end by 6 bases, with 3 bases between. There are 11 residues in the CDR3. In germline, CDR1 is SGHKS, CDR2 YYEKEE (reference sequence). The DNA of the CDR3 is TGTGCCAGCAGCTTTCTCAATGAGCAGTTCTTC. This gives the protein CASSFLNEQFF.